The source of this TCR beta chain is a study of Graves' ophthalmopathy and Graves' hyperthyroidism. Overall study context: Before any treatment, peripheral blood was taken at the initial diagnosis.

Deletions cut 3 bases from V and 2 bases from J, with 14 bases between. CDR3 length equals 16 residues. Germline V gene data show CDR1 as LNHNV and CDR2 as YYDKDF (reference sequence). CDR3 regions of TCR beta were amplified from RNA transcripts. An initial RT-PCR round employing HTBI primers preceded a second-round multiplex PCR. Each CDR3 protein gets one entry after TCRdb re-called the multiplex PCR reads with MiXCR. Among tens of thousands of distinct CDR3 sequences listed, roughly half were seen once. Sequencing used peripheral blood. The chain links TRBV15 to TRBJ1-3; D not certain. The source is an adult woman with Graves' ophthalmopathy. CDR3 sequence: CATSSFYRDPGNTIYF. The CDR3 DNA sequence: TGTGCCACCAGCAGTTTTTATAGGGATCCTGGAAACACCATATATTTT.